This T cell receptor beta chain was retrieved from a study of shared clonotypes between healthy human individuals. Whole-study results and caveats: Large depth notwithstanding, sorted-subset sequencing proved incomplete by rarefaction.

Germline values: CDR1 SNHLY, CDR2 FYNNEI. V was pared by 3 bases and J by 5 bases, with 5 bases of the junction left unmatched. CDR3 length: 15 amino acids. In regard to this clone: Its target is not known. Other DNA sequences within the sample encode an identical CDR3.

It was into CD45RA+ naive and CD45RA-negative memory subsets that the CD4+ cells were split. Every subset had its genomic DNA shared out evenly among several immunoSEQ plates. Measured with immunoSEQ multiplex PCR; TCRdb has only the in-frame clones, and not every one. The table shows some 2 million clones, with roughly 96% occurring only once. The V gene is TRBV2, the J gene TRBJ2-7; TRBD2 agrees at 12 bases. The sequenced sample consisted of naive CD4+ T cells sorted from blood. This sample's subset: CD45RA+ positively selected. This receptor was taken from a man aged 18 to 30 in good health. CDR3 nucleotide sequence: TGTGCCAGCAGTGAGGGTACTAGCGGGGGGAACGAGCAGTACTTC. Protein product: CASSEGTSGGNEQYF. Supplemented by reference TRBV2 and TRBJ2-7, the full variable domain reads EPEVTQTPSHQVTQMGQEVILRCVPISNHLYFYWYRQILGQKVEFLVSFYNNEISEKSEIFDDQFSVERPDGSNFTLKIRSTKLEDSAMYFCASSEGTSGGNEQYFGPGTRLTVT.